This T cell receptor (beta chain) is drawn from a study of T cells in Graves' hyperthyroidism and ophthalmopathy. Looking at the study overall: Peripheral blood was secured at the point of initial diagnosis, before any treatment. General study points: Most thyroid clonotypes that were expanded above 0.001 also turned up in blood. A model of 13 V-J features distinguished ophthalmopathy from stable hyperthyroidism.

The CDR3 is 17 residues long. CDR1 and CDR2 from the germline V gene are SGHDT and YYEEEE. V shed 4 bases and J 2 bases; nucleotides not matched to a gene: 11. Hyperthyroidism in the patients, aged 18 to 65, was newly diagnosed and under 2 months in duration. About this clonotype itself: The antigen remains unidentified.

Researchers amplified the TCR beta CDR3 regions from RNA transcripts. First-round RT-PCR targeting the TCR CDR3 was performed with the HTBI primer set. TCRdb ran MiXCR on the multiplex PCR reads and lists one entry per CDR3 protein. The sample yields 550,000 to 800,000 distinct CDR3 sequences, about 16% seen once. The clonotype comes from a young man with Graves' hyperthyroidism. Input material: blood. V and J are TRBV5-6 and TRBJ2-7; 11 bases fit TRBD2. The CDR3 coding sequence is TGTGCCAGCAGCAAAGGGTCCGGGACTAGCGGCCCCTACGAGCAGTACTTC. Translated: CASSKGSGTSGPYEQYF.